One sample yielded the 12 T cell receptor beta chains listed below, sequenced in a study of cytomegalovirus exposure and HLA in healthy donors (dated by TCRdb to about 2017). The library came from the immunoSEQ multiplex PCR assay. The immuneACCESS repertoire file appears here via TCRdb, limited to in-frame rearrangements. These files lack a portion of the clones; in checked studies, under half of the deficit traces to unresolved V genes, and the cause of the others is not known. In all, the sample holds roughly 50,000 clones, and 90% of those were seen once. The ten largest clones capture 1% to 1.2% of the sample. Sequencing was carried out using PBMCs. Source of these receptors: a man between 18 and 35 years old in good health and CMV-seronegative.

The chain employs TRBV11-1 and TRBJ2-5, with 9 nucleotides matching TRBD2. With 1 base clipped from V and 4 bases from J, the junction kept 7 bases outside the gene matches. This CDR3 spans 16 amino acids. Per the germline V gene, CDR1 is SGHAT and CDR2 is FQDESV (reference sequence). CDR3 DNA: TGTGCCAGCAGCTTAGGAATAGCGGGAGTTAGAGAGACCCAGTACTTC. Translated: CASSLGIAGVRETQYF. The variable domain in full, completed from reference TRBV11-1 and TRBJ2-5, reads EAEVAQSPRYKITEKSQAVAFWCDPISGHATLYWYRQILGQGPELLVQFQDESVVDDSQLPKDRFSAERLKGVDSTLKIQPAELGDSAMYLCASSLGIAGVRETQYFGPGTRLLVL.

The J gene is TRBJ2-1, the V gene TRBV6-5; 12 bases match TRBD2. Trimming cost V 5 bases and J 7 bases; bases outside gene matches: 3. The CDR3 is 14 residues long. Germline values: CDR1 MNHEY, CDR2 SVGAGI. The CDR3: CASSTSGRWNEQFF. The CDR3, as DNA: TGTGCCAGCAGTACTAGCGGGAGGTGGAATGAGCAGTTCTTC.

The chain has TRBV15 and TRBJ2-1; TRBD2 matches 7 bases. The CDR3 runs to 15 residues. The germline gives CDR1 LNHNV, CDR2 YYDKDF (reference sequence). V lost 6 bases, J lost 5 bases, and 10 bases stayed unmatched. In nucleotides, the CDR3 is TGTGCCACCAGGGAAGTAGCGGGTCTGAACAATGAGCAGTTCTTC. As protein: CATREVAGLNNEQFF.

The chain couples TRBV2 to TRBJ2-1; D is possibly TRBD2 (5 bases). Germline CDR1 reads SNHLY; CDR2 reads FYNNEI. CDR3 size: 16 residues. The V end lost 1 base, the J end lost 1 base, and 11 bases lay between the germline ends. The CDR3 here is CASSEDFTGSYNEQFF. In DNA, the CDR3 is TGTGCCAGCAGTGAAGATTTCACGGGATCCTACAATGAGCAGTTCTTC.

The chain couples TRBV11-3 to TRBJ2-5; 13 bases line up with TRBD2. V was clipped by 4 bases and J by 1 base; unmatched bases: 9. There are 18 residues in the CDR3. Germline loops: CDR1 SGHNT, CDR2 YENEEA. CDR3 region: CASSSGTSGIPPQETQYF. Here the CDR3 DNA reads TGTGCCAGCAGCTCAGGGACTAGCGGGATCCCCCCCCAAGAGACCCAGTACTTC.

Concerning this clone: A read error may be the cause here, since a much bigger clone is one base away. The CDR3 loop reads CASSGTSGRTDTQYF. The CDR3 DNA reads as TGTGCCAGCAGTGGGACTAGCGGGAGGACAGATACGCAGTATTTT. V gene TRBV6-1 combines with J gene TRBJ2-3; TRBD2 aligns across 14 bases. Losses at the gene ends were 4 bases for V and 3 bases for J; bases not matched to a gene: 0. This CDR3 is 15 amino acids long. Germline V lookup: CDR1 MNHNS, CDR2 SASEGT.

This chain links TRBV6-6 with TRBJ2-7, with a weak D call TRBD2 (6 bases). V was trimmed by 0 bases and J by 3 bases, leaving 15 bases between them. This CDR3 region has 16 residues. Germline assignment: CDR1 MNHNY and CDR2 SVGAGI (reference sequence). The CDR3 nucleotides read TGTGCCAGCAGTTACTCGACGGAGGGCAGGTTCTACGAGCAGTACTTC. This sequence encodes CASSYSTEGRFYEQYF.

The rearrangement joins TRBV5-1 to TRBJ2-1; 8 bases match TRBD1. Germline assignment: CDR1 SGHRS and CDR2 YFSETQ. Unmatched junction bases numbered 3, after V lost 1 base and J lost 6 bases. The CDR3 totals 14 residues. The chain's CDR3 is CASSLQDRVNEQFF. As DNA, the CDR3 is TGCGCCAGCAGCTTGCAGGACAGGGTCAATGAGCAGTTCTTC.

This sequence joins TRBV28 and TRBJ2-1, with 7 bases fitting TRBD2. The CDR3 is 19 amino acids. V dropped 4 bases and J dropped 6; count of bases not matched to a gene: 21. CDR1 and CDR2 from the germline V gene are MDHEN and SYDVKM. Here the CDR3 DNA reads TGTGCCAGCAGTTCCCAACCAACCTTCGTACGGGAGGCGACCAATGAGCAGTTCTTC. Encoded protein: CASSSQPTFVREATNEQFF.

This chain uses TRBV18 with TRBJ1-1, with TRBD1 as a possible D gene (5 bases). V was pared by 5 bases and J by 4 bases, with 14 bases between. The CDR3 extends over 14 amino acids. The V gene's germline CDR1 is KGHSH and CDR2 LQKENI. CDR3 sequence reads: CASSMTSGGTEAFF. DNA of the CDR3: TGTGCCAGCTCAATGACATCGGGGGGCACTGAAGCTTTCTTT.

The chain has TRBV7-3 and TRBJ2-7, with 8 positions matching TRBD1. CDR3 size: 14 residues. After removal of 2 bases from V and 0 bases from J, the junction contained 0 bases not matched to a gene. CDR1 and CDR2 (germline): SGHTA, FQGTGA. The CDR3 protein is CASSLGTGSYEQYF. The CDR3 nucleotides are TGTGCCAGCAGCTTAGGGACAGGCTCCTACGAGCAGTACTTC.

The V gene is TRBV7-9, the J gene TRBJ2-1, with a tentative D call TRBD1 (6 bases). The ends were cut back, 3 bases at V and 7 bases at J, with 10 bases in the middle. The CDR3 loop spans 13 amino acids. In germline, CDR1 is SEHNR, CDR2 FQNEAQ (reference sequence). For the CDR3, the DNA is TGTGCCAGCAGCTTGGCAGGGACAAATGAGCAGTTCTTC. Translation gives CASSLAGTNEQFF.